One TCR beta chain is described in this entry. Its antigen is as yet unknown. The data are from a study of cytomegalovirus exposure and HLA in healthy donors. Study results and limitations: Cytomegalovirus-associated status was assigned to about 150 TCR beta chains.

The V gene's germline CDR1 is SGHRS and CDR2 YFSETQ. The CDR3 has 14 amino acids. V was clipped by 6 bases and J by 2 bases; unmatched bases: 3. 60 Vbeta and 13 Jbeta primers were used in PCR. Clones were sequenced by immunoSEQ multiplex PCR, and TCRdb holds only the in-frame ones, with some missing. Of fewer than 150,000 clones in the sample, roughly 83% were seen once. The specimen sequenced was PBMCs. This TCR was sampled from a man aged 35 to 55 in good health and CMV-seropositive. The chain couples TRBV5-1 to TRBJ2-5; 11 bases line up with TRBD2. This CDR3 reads CASTGTSGQETQYF. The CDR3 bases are TGCGCCAGCACAGGGACTAGCGGACAAGAGACCCAGTACTTC.